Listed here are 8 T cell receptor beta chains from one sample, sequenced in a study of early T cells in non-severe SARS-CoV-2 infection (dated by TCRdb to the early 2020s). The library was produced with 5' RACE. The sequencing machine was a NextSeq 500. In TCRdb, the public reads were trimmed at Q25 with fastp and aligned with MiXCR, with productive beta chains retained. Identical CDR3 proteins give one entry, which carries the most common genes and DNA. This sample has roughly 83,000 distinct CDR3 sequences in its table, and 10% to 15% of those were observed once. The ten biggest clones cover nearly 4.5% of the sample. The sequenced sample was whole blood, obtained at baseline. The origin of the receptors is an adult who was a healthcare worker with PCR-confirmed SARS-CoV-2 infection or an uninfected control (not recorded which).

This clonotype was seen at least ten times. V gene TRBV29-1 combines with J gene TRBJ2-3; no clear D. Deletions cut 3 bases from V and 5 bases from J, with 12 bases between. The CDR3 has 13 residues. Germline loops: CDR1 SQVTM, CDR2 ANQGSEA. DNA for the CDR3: TGCAGCGTTGAGGATGTACAGCGAGATACGCAGTATTTT. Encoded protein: CSVEDVQRDTQYF.

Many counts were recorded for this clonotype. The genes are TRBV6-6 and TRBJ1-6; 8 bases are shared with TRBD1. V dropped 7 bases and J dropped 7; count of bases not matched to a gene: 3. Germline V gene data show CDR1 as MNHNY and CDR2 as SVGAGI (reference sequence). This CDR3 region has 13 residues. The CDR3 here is CASNRGSNSPLHF. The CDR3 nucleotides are TGTGCCAGCAACAGGGGGAGCAATTCACCCCTCCACTTT.

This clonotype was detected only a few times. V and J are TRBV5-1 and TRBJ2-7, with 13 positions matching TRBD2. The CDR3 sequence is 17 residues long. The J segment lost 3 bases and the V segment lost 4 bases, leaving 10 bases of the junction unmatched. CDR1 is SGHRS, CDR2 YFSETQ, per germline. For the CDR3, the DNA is TGCGCCAGCAGCCTCCCGGGGACTAGCGGGGTTAGCTACGAGCAGTACTTC. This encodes CASSLPGTSGVSYEQYF.

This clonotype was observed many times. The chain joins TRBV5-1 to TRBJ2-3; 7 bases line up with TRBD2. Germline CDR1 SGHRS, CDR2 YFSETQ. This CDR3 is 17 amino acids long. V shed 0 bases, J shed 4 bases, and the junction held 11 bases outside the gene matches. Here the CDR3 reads CASSLAVQGGRADTQYF. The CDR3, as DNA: TGCGCCAGCAGCTTGGCGGTCCAGGGAGGGCGCGCAGATACGCAGTATTTT. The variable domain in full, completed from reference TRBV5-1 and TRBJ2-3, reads KAGVTQTPRYLIKTRGQQVTLSCSPISGHRSVSWYQQTPGQGLQFLFEYFSETQRNKGNFPGRFSGRQFSNSRSEMNVSTLELGDSALYLCASSLAVQGGRADTQYFGPGTRLTVL.

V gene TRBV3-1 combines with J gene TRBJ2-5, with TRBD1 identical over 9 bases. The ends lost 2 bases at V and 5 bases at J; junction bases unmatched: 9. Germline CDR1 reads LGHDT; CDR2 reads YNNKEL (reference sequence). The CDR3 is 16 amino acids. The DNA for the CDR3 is TGTGCCAGCAGCCAACGACCGGGACAGGGAGGCGAGACCCAGTACTTC. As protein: CASSQRPGQGGETQYF.

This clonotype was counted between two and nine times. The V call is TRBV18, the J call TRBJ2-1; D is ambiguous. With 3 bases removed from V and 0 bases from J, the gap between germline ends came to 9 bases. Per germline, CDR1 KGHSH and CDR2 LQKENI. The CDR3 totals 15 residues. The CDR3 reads CASSPSMSSYNEQFF. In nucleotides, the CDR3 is TGTGCCAGCTCACCTTCTATGAGCTCCTACAATGAGCAGTTCTTC.

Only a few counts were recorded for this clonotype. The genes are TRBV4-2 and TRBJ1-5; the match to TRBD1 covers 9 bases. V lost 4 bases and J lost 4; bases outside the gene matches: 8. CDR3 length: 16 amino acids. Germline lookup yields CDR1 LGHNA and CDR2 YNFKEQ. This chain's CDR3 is CASSLTGGPMNQPQHF. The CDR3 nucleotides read TGTGCCAGCAGCCTGACAGGGGGACCGATGAATCAGCCCCAGCATTTT.

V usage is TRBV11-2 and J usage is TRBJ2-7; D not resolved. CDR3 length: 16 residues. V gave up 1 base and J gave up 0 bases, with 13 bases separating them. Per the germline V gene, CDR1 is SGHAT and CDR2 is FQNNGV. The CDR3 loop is CASSLAPHLSSYEQYF. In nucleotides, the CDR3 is TGTGCCAGCAGCTTAGCCCCGCACCTTAGCTCCTACGAGCAGTACTTC.